The 18 T cell receptor beta chains given below trace back to one sample, sequenced in a study of beta chain features in type 1 diabetes. Overall study results and limits: Shortening that was moderate but significant affected the TCRB CDR3s of Type 1 diabetes patients in all four CD4+ subsets.

Every bit of the isolated RNA underwent reverse transcription, so sequencing read expressed TCRB transcripts. Clones were sequenced by immunoSEQ multiplex PCR, and TCRdb holds only the in-frame ones, with some missing. The sample lists roughly 50,000 clones, less than 55% occurring once. These receptors are not linked to any known antigen. The sample comprised Tregs from blood. Every receptor here comes from a man aged 25-45 years with type 1 diabetes.

This chain links TRBV5-6 with TRBJ1-1, with 7 bases matching TRBD1. Germline CDR1 SGHDT, CDR2 YYEEEE. The CDR3 extends over 16 amino acids. Trimming cost V 4 bases and J 3 bases; bases outside gene matches: 12. The DNA for the CDR3 is TGTGCCAGCAGCGACGGTCGCCGACAGGGAGACACTGAAGCTTTCTTT. This codes for CASSDGRRQGDTEAFF.

V is TRBV9 and J is TRBJ2-1, with D possibly matching TRBD2 (6 bases). CDR3 length: 15 residues. Germline CDR1 SGDLS, CDR2 YYNGEE. V was pared by 4 bases and J by 0 bases, with 11 bases between. CDR3 in DNA: TGTGCCAGCAGCCGTAGCGGAGTCTCCTACAATGAGCAGTTCTTC. Its protein is CASSRSGVSYNEQFF.

The chain couples TRBV11-2 to TRBJ2-1, with TRBD2 matching over 10 bases. CDR3 length equals 16 residues. CDR1 and CDR2 (germline): SGHAT, FQNNGV. Trimming took 5 bases from V and 8 from J; bases not matched to a gene: 12. CDR3 region: CASSGLRSGRAYEQFF. CDR3 bases: TGTGCCAGCAGCGGGCTTAGGAGCGGGAGGGCCTATGAGCAGTTCTTC.

The CDR3 DNA follows: TGTGCCAGCAGTAGTATAGCCTCTGGGGCCAACGTCCTGACTTTC. It translates to CASSSIASGANVLTF. V usage is TRBV28 and J usage is TRBJ2-6; D gene unclear. Per germline, CDR1 MDHEN and CDR2 SYDVKM. The CDR3 runs 15 residues. Between the trimmed V and J ends, which lost 5 bases and 0 bases, there was a span of 8 bases.

This clone was detected only a few times. The chain is built from TRBV30 and TRBJ1-1, with D hard to call. Germline assignment: CDR1 GTSNPN and CDR2 SVGIG (reference sequence). Trimming removed 0 bases at V and 1 base at J, with 6 bases between. The CDR3 consists of 13 residues. The CDR3 loop is CAWSVAGNTEAFF. The CDR3, as DNA: TGTGCCTGGAGTGTTGCCGGGAACACTGAAGCTTTCTTT.

This chain connects TRBV18 to TRBJ2-5; D might be TRBD1 (6 bases). The closer fit of TRBJ2-7 to the DNA end suggests the J call may be wrong. Germline loops: CDR1 KGHSH, CDR2 LQKENI. The CDR3 has 12 amino acids. In nucleotides, the CDR3 is TGTGCCAGCTCACTGGACAGCTACGAGCAGTACTTC. Translation gives CASSLDSYEQYF.

CDR3 nucleotide sequence: TGTGCCAGCAGGACAGATTTTGGTTCAGATACGCAGTATTTT. Protein product: CASRTDFGSDTQYF. The chain combines TRBV7-2 with TRBJ2-3; TRBD1 is a possible D gene (5 bases). The CDR3 sequence is 14 residues long. From germline, CDR1 is SGHTA and CDR2 FQGNSA. Trimming removed 6 bases at V and 4 bases at J, with 14 bases between.

This clone turned up a few times. The chain carries TRBV2 and TRBJ2-5; D possibly corresponds to TRBD1 (6 bases). V shed 3 bases and J shed 5 bases, with 13 bases lying between them. The CDR3 length is 14 residues. CDR1 and CDR2 from the germline V gene are SNHLY and FYNNEI. CDR3 DNA: TGTGCCAGCAGTGACCGAACTAGGGGGGAGACCCAGTACTTC. This translates into CASSDRTRGETQYF.

The gene calls are TRBV7-2 and TRBJ2-7; D is possibly TRBD1 (6 bases). This CDR3 has 15 residues. Trimming stripped 1 base from V and 3 bases from J, with 13 bases between. Germline CDR1 reads SGHTA; CDR2 reads FQGNSA. The CDR3 reads CASSLVGQPNYEQYF. The CDR3 DNA is TGTGCCAGCAGCTTAGTTGGACAGCCCAACTACGAGCAGTACTTC.

The V and J genes are TRBV6-1 and TRBJ2-4; weak D call: TRBD2 (7 bases). The CDR3 loop spans 13 amino acids. The germline V and J ends were trimmed by 3 bases and 7 bases, with 10 bases remaining between them. The germline gives CDR1 MNHNS, CDR2 SASEGT. The CDR3: CASSERGGNIQYF. In nucleotides, the CDR3 is TGTGCCAGCAGTGAGAGGGGGGGTAACATTCAGTACTTC.

This clone has a handful of counts. The rearrangement links TRBV29-1 to TRBJ2-7, with TRBD1 as a possible D gene (6 bases). Trimming removed 0 bases at V and 3 bases at J, with 18 bases between. The CDR3 is 16 residues long. CDR1 and CDR2 from the germline V gene are SQVTM and ANQGSEA. DNA for the CDR3: TGCAGCGTTGAAGAGCTTAGGGGGACCAACCGCTACGAGCAGTACTTC. The encoded protein is CSVEELRGTNRYEQYF.

Regarding this clone: The junction departs from germline at one end; a sequencing error may be responsible. The V and J genes are TRBV18 and TRBJ2-1, with TRBD1 identical over 12 bases. The germline gives CDR1 KGHSH, CDR2 LQKENI. The length of the CDR3 is 15 residues. CDR3 DNA sequence: TGTGCCAGCTCACCACCGGCGGGACAGGGGGCGAGATGGATCTTC. Protein product: CASSPPAGQGARWIF.

This clone turned up a few times. J is TRBJ2-3 and V is TRBV7-8; 9 positions agree with TRBD2. Losses at the gene ends were 1 base for V and 0 bases for J; bases not matched to a gene: 2. The CDR3 extends over 16 amino acids. Germline V gene data show CDR1 as SGHVS and CDR2 as FQNEAQ. CDR3 amino acids: CASSLGLAGSTDTQYF. CDR3 in DNA: TGTGCCAGCAGCTTAGGGCTAGCGGGGAGCACAGATACGCAGTATTTT.

This clone was counted a few times. The chain has TRBV5-4 and TRBJ1-1, with D tentatively TRBD1 (6 bases). The CDR3 loop spans 15 amino acids. Deletions cut 2 bases from V and 0 bases from J, with 11 bases between. The germline gives CDR1 SGHNT, CDR2 YYREEE (reference sequence). CDR3 in amino acids: CASSFGGAMNTEAFF. In DNA, the CDR3 is TGTGCCAGCAGCTTCGGGGGGGCTATGAACACTGAAGCTTTCTTT.

The chain joins TRBV28 to TRBJ2-6; perhaps TRBD2 as D (5 bases). V lost 4 bases and J lost 4, with 14 bases in between. In germline, CDR1 is MDHEN, CDR2 SYDVKM. The CDR3 length is 16 residues. The CDR3 protein is CASSSPSTGGANVLTF. The CDR3 DNA sequence: TGTGCCAGCAGTTCTCCTAGCACGGGGGGGGCCAACGTCCTGACTTTC.

This chain links TRBV29-1 with TRBJ1-1; D possibly corresponds to TRBD1 (5 bases). V dropped 5 bases and J dropped 3 bases, with 13 bases sitting between them. The CDR3 sequence is 13 residues long. The germline gives CDR1 SQVTM, CDR2 ANQGSEA. DNA for the CDR3: TGCAGCGTTCCGGGGGAACTGGACACTGAAGCTTTCTTT. It yields the protein CSVPGELDTEAFF.

The gene calls are TRBV29-1 and TRBJ2-5; possibly TRBD2 for D (5 bases). Trimming took 6 bases from V and 8 from J, leaving 22 bases between them. The germline CDR1 and CDR2 sequences are SQVTM and ANQGSEA. There are 14 residues in the CDR3. CDR3 DNA sequence: TGCAGCGTCTTAGTCGAGGGAAGAGTAGCTACCCAGTACTTC. Translation: CSVLVEGRVATQYF.

This clone was counted many times. The chain links TRBV6-6 to TRBJ1-1, with a weak D call TRBD1 (5 bases). This CDR3 comprises 12 residues. Germline assignment: CDR1 MNHNY and CDR2 SVGAGI (reference sequence). The ends were cut back, 5 bases at V and 11 bases at J, with 15 bases in the middle. This chain's CDR3 is CASSTQEGRAFF. DNA for the CDR3: TGTGCCAGCAGTACACAGGAGGGGCGGGCTTTCTTT.